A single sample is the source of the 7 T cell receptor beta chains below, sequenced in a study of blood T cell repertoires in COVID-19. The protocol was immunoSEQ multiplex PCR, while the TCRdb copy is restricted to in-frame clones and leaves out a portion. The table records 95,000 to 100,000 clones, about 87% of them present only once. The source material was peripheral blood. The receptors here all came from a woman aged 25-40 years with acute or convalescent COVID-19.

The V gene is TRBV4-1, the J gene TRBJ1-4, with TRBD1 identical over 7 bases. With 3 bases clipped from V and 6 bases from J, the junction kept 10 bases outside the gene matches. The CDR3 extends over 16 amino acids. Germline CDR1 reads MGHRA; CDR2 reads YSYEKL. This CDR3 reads CASSHKGAIADEKLFF. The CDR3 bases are TGCGCCAGCAGCCACAAGGGGGCGATTGCTGATGAAAAACTGTTTTTT.

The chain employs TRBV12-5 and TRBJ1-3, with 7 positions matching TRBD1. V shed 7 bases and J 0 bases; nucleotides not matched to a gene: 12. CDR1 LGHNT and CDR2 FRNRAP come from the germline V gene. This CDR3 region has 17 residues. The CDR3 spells CASVGQGVPSSGNTIYF. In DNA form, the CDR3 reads TGTGCTAGTGTGGGGCAGGGGGTACCGAGCTCTGGAAACACCATATATTTT.

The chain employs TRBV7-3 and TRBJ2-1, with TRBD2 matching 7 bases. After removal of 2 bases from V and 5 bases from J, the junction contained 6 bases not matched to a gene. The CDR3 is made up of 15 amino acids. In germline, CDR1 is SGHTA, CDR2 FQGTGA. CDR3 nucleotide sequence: TGTGCCAGCAGCTTACTTGGGCTAGCGGACAATGAGCAGTTCTTC. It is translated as CASSLLGLADNEQFF.

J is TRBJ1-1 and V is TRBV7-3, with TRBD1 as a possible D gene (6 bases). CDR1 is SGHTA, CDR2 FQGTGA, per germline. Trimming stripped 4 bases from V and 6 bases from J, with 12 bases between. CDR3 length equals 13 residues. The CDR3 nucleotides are TGTGCCAGCAGCTCCAGGGGTGTGGCTGAAGCTTTCTTT. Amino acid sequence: CASSSRGVAEAFF.

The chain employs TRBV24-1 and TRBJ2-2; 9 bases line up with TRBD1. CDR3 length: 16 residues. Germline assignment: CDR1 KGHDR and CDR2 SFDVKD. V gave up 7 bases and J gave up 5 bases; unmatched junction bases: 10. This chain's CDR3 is CATSGVGQGRTGELFF. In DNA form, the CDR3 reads TGTGCCACCAGCGGAGTAGGACAGGGGAGGACCGGGGAGCTGTTTTTT.

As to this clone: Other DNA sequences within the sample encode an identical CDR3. The CDR3 loop is CASSDRNQPQHF. CDR3 bases: TGTGCCAGCAGCGACAGAAATCAGCCCCAGCATTTT. The rearrangement links TRBV2 to TRBJ1-5; D may be TRBD1 (5 bases). The V end lost 6 bases, the J end lost 4 bases, and 7 bases lay between the germline ends. This CDR3 has 12 amino acids. The germline V gene encodes CDR1 SNHLY and CDR2 FYNNEI.

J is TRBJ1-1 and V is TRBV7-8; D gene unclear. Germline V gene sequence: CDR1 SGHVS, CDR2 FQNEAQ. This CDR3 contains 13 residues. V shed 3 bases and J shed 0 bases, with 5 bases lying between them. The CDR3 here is CASSFVMNTEAFF. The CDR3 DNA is TGTGCCAGCAGCTTCGTAATGAACACTGAAGCTTTCTTT.